This is a list of T cell receptor beta chains from one sample in a study of shared clonotypes between healthy human individuals. Sequencing used immunoSEQ multiplex PCR; TCRdb keeps in-frame clones, though not all of them. The repertoire consists of 1.5 million to 1.9 million clones, with approximately 98% occurring once and the leading ten covering approximately 0.45%. The sequencing input was naive CD4+ T cells sorted from blood. These receptors were obtained from a man aged 25 to 40 in good health. CDR3s include the opening cysteine and the closing phenylalanine or tryptophan. The D gene is left open where the match is weak. Size is stated for part of the rows, as once, few or many counts, or as a class when the clone is expanded.

cdr3_nt: TGCGCCAGCAGCCCACAGGGGGACTCCTACGAGCAGTACTTC
cdr3_aa: CASSPQGDSYEQYF
clone_size: -
d_call: TRBD1
j_call: TRBJ2-7
v_call: TRBV5-1

cdr3_nt: TGTGCCAGCAGTGGGGACGGTAACTATGGCTACACCTTC
cdr3_aa: CASSGDGNYGYTF
clone_size: -
d_call: -
j_call: TRBJ1-2
v_call: TRBV7-9

cdr3_nt: TGTGCCAGTACCCGGGGGACAGTATACAATGAGCAGTTCTTC
cdr3_aa: CASTRGTVYNEQFF
clone_size: -
d_call: -
j_call: TRBJ2-1
v_call: TRBV6-1

cdr3_nt: TGTGCCAGCAGCTATTCGACAGGGCCCCGCAATGAGCAGTTCTTC
cdr3_aa: CASSYSTGPRNEQFF
clone_size: -
d_call: TRBD1
j_call: TRBJ2-1
v_call: TRBV11-2

cdr3_nt: TGTGCCAGCAGCCCGCGAAGGACAGATACGCAGTATTTT
cdr3_aa: CASSPRRTDTQYF
clone_size: -
d_call: -
j_call: TRBJ2-3
v_call: TRBV7-2

cdr3_nt: TGTGCTAGTGCCCCACCGGGACTAGCGGGAAGGGGAGAGACCCAGTACTTC
cdr3_aa: CASAPPGLAGRGETQYF
clone_size: -
d_call: TRBD2
j_call: TRBJ2-5
v_call: TRBV12-5

cdr3_nt: TGTGCCAGCAGCTCTAGTCCATGGACTAGCGGCCCTTACAATGAGCAGTTCTTC
cdr3_aa: CASSSSPWTSGPYNEQFF
clone_size: once
d_call: TRBD2
j_call: TRBJ2-1
v_call: TRBV7-6

cdr3_nt: TGCGCCAGCAGCCCGATAGGTTCCGCCGAGCAGTACTTC
cdr3_aa: CASSPIGSAEQYF
clone_size: -
d_call: -
j_call: TRBJ2-7
v_call: TRBV5-1

cdr3_nt: TGTGCCAGCAGGTCCACAGGGGCAGCCTACGAGCAGTACTTC
cdr3_aa: CASRSTGAAYEQYF
clone_size: -
d_call: TRBD1
j_call: TRBJ2-7
v_call: TRBV28

cdr3_nt: TGTGCCAGCAGCGGAGGGACTAGAGGCGAGCAGTACTTC
cdr3_aa: CASSGGTRGEQYF
clone_size: -
d_call: TRBD2
j_call: TRBJ2-7
v_call: TRBV9

cdr3_nt: TGTGCCAGCTCACCTGGGCCAGATTATGGCTACACCTTC
cdr3_aa: CASSPGPDYGYTF
clone_size: -
d_call: -
j_call: TRBJ1-2
v_call: TRBV18

cdr3_nt: TGTGCCAGCAGTTTAAGGGGGGGCCGCGCCGGGGAGCTGTTTTTT
cdr3_aa: CASSLRGGRAGELFF
clone_size: few
d_call: -
j_call: TRBJ2-2
v_call: TRBV28

cdr3_nt: TGTGCCAGCAGTTACGTTTCAGACAGGAGCTACGAGCAGTACTTC
cdr3_aa: CASSYVSDRSYEQYF
clone_size: once
d_call: -
j_call: TRBJ2-7
v_call: TRBV6-5

cdr3_nt: TGTGCCAGCAGCAAAAGCCGACAGGGGAGCTCCTACAATGAGCAGTTCTTC
cdr3_aa: CASSKSRQGSSYNEQFF
clone_size: -
d_call: TRBD1
j_call: TRBJ2-1
v_call: TRBV2

cdr3_nt: TGTGCCAGCAGCATCATGACTTTTCCAGATACGCAGTATTTT
cdr3_aa: CASSIMTFPDTQYF
clone_size: -
d_call: -
j_call: TRBJ2-3
v_call: TRBV21-1

cdr3_nt: TGTGCCACCAGCCGGGGGTGGGGGGCCCCCGGGGAGCTGTTTTTT
cdr3_aa: CATSRGWGAPGELFF
clone_size: -
d_call: -
j_call: TRBJ2-2
v_call: TRBV15

cdr3_nt: TGTGCCAGCAGCCGATCAGGGACTTTCTCCTACGAGCAGTACTTC
cdr3_aa: CASSRSGTFSYEQYF
clone_size: -
d_call: -
j_call: TRBJ2-7
v_call: TRBV28

cdr3_nt: TGTGCCAGCAGCTTCCTGGACAGGGGGTCTTACGAGCAGTACTTC
cdr3_aa: CASSFLDRGSYEQYF
clone_size: -
d_call: TRBD1
j_call: TRBJ2-7
v_call: TRBV11-2

cdr3_nt: TGCGCCAGCATGTCGACTAGCGGGGGTTGGGATACGCAGTATTTT
cdr3_aa: CASMSTSGGWDTQYF
clone_size: -
d_call: TRBD2
j_call: TRBJ2-3
v_call: TRBV5-1

cdr3_nt: TGTGCCAGCTCACCACCGGGGGGGGTTCGCTACAATGAGCAGTTCTTC
cdr3_aa: CASSPPGGVRYNEQFF
clone_size: -
d_call: TRBD2
j_call: TRBJ2-1
v_call: TRBV18

cdr3_nt: TGCGCCAGCAGCTTGAACTGGCAAGAGACCCAGTACTTC
cdr3_aa: CASSLNWQETQYF
clone_size: -
d_call: -
j_call: TRBJ2-5
v_call: TRBV5-1

cdr3_nt: TGTGCCAGCAGCTTAGGACTAGCGGGAGTGCGCGAGCAGTACTTC
cdr3_aa: CASSLGLAGVREQYF
clone_size: -
d_call: TRBD2
j_call: TRBJ2-7
v_call: TRBV5-6

cdr3_nt: TGTGCCAGCAGCTGGGGACAGGGGATTGGTCCTCAAGAGACCCAGTACTTC
cdr3_aa: CASSWGQGIGPQETQYF
clone_size: -
d_call: TRBD1
j_call: TRBJ2-5
v_call: TRBV5-6

cdr3_nt: TGTGCCTGGAGTGTACTAAGGGAAGTCGGGGGCTACACCTTC
cdr3_aa: CAWSVLREVGGYTF
clone_size: once
d_call: -
j_call: TRBJ1-2
v_call: TRBV30

cdr3_nt: TGTGCCAGCAGTGTTGCGACAGGGGGATTCGGGGAGCTGTTTTTT
cdr3_aa: CASSVATGGFGELFF
clone_size: -
d_call: TRBD1
j_call: TRBJ2-2
v_call: TRBV6-4

cdr3_nt: TGTGCCAGCAGACGACAGGGTGGGTCCGGCGAGCAGTTCTTC
cdr3_aa: CASRRQGGSGEQFF
clone_size: once
d_call: TRBD1
j_call: TRBJ2-1
v_call: TRBV28

cdr3_nt: TGTGCCAGCAGTTTGCCCCGCGGGGGAGCCGAGCAGTACTTC
cdr3_aa: CASSLPRGGAEQYF
clone_size: -
d_call: TRBD2
j_call: TRBJ2-7
v_call: TRBV28

cdr3_nt: TGTGCCAGCAGCTCATCCGGGACAGGGGAGTTCCAGTACTTC
cdr3_aa: CASSSSGTGEFQYF
clone_size: -
d_call: TRBD1
j_call: TRBJ2-7
v_call: TRBV7-9

cdr3_nt: TGTGCCAGCAGCTTCATGCCGGGACTAGCATCCTACGAGCAGTACTTC
cdr3_aa: CASSFMPGLASYEQYF
clone_size: -
d_call: TRBD2
j_call: TRBJ2-7
v_call: TRBV7-2

cdr3_nt: TGTGCCAGCAGCCCGGCGGCAGGGGGTGGCTACAATGAGCAGTTCTTC
cdr3_aa: CASSPAAGGGYNEQFF
clone_size: -
d_call: TRBD1
j_call: TRBJ2-1
v_call: TRBV5-4

cdr3_nt: TGTGCCTGGAGTCTTGACAGGACCTACGAGCAGTACTTC
cdr3_aa: CAWSLDRTYEQYF
clone_size: -
d_call: -
j_call: TRBJ2-7
v_call: TRBV30

cdr3_nt: TGCACCAGCAGCCAAGGGCCTGGGGTAGCGGTCACAGATACGCAGTATTTT
cdr3_aa: CTSSQGPGVAVTDTQYF
clone_size: -
d_call: -
j_call: TRBJ2-3
v_call: TRBV1

cdr3_nt: TGTGCCAGCAGTTTTCCCGGACTGGGCACAGATACGCAGTATTTT
cdr3_aa: CASSFPGLGTDTQYF
clone_size: -
d_call: -
j_call: TRBJ2-3
v_call: TRBV27

cdr3_nt: TGTGCCAGCAGCCACCGAGTAGAGAGCGGGCCCCAGCATTTT
cdr3_aa: CASSHRVESGPQHF
clone_size: -
d_call: -
j_call: TRBJ1-5
v_call: TRBV14

cdr3_nt: TGTGCCAGCAGCTTCGGGAACACTGAAGCTTTCTTT
cdr3_aa: CASSFGNTEAFF
clone_size: -
d_call: -
j_call: TRBJ1-1
v_call: TRBV28

cdr3_nt: TGTGCCAGCTCACCACCGATCCGTCCTCGTACCGGGACAGGCGAGAACTATGGCTACACCTTC
cdr3_aa: CASSPPIRPRTGTGENYGYTF
clone_size: once
d_call: TRBD1
j_call: TRBJ1-2
v_call: TRBV18

cdr3_nt: TGTGCCAGCAGTTTAACAGGGGGTGTTCTACACGAGCAGTACTTC
cdr3_aa: CASSLTGGVLHEQYF
clone_size: -
d_call: TRBD1
j_call: TRBJ2-7
v_call: TRBV28

cdr3_nt: TGCGCCAGCAGCGGGCAGGGTGACTATGGCTACACCTTC
cdr3_aa: CASSGQGDYGYTF
clone_size: -
d_call: -
j_call: TRBJ1-2
v_call: TRBV5-1

cdr3_nt: TGTGCCAGCAGCCTTAGCGGGAGGGAAAAGAAGACCCAGTACTTC
cdr3_aa: CASSLSGREKKTQYF
clone_size: -
d_call: TRBD2
j_call: TRBJ2-5
v_call: TRBV5-4

cdr3_nt: TGTGCCAGCAGTAAACTAGCGAACACCGGGGAGCTGTTTTTT
cdr3_aa: CASSKLANTGELFF
clone_size: -
d_call: -
j_call: TRBJ2-2
v_call: TRBV27

cdr3_nt: TGTGCCAGCAGCGTAGCTGGGCTAGCGGGAGGGATTAGCACAGATACGCAGTATTTT
cdr3_aa: CASSVAGLAGGISTDTQYF
clone_size: -
d_call: TRBD2
j_call: TRBJ2-3
v_call: TRBV9

cdr3_nt: TGTGCCAGCAGCCCTGGACACTATGGCTACACCTTC
cdr3_aa: CASSPGHYGYTF
clone_size: -
d_call: -
j_call: TRBJ1-2
v_call: TRBV5-6

cdr3_nt: TGTGCCAGCAGTTACTCCCGGACTAATGAAAAACTGTTTTTT
cdr3_aa: CASSYSRTNEKLFF
clone_size: -
d_call: -
j_call: TRBJ1-4
v_call: TRBV6-5

cdr3_nt: TGTGCCAGCAGTCTAGACAGGGGCACTGAAGCTTTCTTT
cdr3_aa: CASSLDRGTEAFF
clone_size: -
d_call: TRBD1
j_call: TRBJ1-1
v_call: TRBV7-2